This T cell receptor beta chain was sequenced for a study of blood T cell repertoires in COVID-19. Whole-study context: Material from acute and convalescent COVID-19 was sourced from the United States, Italy and Spain. T cells, B-cell-depleted T cells, or PBMCs provided the cDNA or gDNA that served as material.

The V and J ends lost 2 bases and 3 bases, in that order; junction bases with no gene match: 6. CDR1 and CDR2 from the germline V gene are KGHSH and LQKENI. The CDR3 is 16 amino acids. Original analysis: Amplifying reference gene primers gave estimates of nucleated cell counts. Profiled with immunoSEQ multiplex PCR; TCRdb holds only in-frame clones, not every one. D and trimming come from the DNA, and the V and J calls and clone size come from that table. This table has 60,000 or so clones, more than 75% appearing once. The clonotype was recovered from a human donor in a cohort sampled during active COVID-19. The chain uses TRBV18 and TRBJ2-3; TRBD1 matches at 9 bases. The sequencing sample was made of peripheral blood. CDR3 nucleotides: TGTGCCAGCTCACCAATGGGACAGGGACTTACAGATACGCAGTATTTT. Protein sequence: CASSPMGQGLTDTQYF.